This TCR beta chain was profiled in a study of Tregs in tolerant kidney transplant recipients. Thawed PBMCs were FACS-sorted into unstimulated CD4+CD25+CD127- regulatory T cells, CD4+CD25- non-regulatory cells, CD4 and CD8 cells. About this clone itself: Its target is unknown.

Profiled with immunoSEQ multiplex PCR; TCRdb holds only in-frame clones, not every one. This repertoire shows about 87,000 clones, 80% to 95% found once; its top ten account for 0.46%. This CDR3 has 14 residues. Trimming stripped 1 base from V and 1 base from J, with 7 bases between. Germline loops: CDR1 SGHVS, CDR2 FQNEAQ. Notes on the study in general: Biological reproducibility was not directly addressed in this study. Activated donor B cell expansion appeared to reveal the most relevant donor-specific TCRbeta repertoire.

This sequence was found in a human donor who received a combined kidney and bone marrow transplant. The sequenced sample was CD4+ T cells from blood, obtained before the transplant. The genes are TRBV7-8 and TRBJ1-1; no definite D call. The CDR3 reads CASSLGRQNTEAFF. The CDR3 nucleotides read TGTGCCAGCAGCTTAGGCAGACAGAACACTGAAGCTTTCTTT.